This TCR beta chain was identified during a study of shared T cell receptors in the human thymus. Repertoires were generated with immunoSEQ multiplex PCR, while TCRdb's copy carries only in-frame clones and drops some. The data contain hundreds of thousands of clones, about 95% of them singletons. V was trimmed by 3 bases and J by 7 bases, leaving 18 bases between them. Germline CDR1 and CDR2: KGHSH and LQKENI. This CDR3 has 15 amino acids. This receptor was obtained from a human donor. The chain couples TRBV18 to TRBJ1-2; D perhaps matches TRBD1 (5 bases). What was sequenced was thymocytes. The CDR3 DNA reads TGTGCCAGCTCACCCTCACCGAGGGGAAGTAGTGGCTACACCTTC. Its translation: CASSPSPRGSSGYTF.